This TCR beta chain was recorded in a study of read filtering for tumor transcriptome and immune sequencing. Overall study context: Mean patient age was roughly 66 years, range roughly 40 to 80; approximately 18 male, around 15 female. Revised staging placed fewer than ten patients in R-ISS I, 15 to 20 in II, about seven in III. General study findings and limits: Without single-read clonotypes, shared clonotype proportions correlated more between IR-seq and RNA-seq. In IR-seq, single-read clonotypes were roughly 80% of clonotypes but about 3.5% of reads.

This clonotype was seen repeatedly, ten times or more. The antigen remains unidentified. From about 400 ng of RNA, a library with molecular barcoded alpha/delta and beta/gamma adaptors was made. TCRdb recomputed calls from the reads with MiXCR, one row per CDR3 protein. The sample yields about 58,000 distinct CDR3 sequences, 9% to 15% seen once. CDR3 length equals 18 residues. V was clipped by 0 bases and J by 6 bases; unmatched bases: 13. The germline CDR1 and CDR2 sequences are LNHDA and SQIVND (reference sequence). Sequenced sample: a population of CD138-negative cells sorted from bone marrow. This receptor was identified in a donor over 35 with multiple myeloma. This chain connects TRBV19 to TRBJ2-7, with TRBD2 matching 11 bases. Here the CDR3 DNA reads TGTGCCAGTAGTATAGAGGGACTAGCGGCCAGTTTCCCCCGCGAGCAGTACTTC. The encoded protein is CASSIEGLAASFPREQYF.